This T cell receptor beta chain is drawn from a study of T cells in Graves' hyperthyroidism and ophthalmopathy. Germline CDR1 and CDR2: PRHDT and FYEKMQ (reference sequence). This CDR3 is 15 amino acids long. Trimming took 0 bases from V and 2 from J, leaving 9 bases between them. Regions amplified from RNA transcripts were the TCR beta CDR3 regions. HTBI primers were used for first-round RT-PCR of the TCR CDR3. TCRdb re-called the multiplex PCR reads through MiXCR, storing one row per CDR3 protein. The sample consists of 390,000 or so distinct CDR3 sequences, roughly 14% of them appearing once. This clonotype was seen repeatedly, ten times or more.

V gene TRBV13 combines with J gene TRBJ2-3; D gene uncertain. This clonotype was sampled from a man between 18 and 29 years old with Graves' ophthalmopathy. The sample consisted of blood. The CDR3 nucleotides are TGTGCCAGCAGCTTAGGTTGGACGGACACAGATACGCAGTATTTT. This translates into CASSLGWTDTDTQYF.